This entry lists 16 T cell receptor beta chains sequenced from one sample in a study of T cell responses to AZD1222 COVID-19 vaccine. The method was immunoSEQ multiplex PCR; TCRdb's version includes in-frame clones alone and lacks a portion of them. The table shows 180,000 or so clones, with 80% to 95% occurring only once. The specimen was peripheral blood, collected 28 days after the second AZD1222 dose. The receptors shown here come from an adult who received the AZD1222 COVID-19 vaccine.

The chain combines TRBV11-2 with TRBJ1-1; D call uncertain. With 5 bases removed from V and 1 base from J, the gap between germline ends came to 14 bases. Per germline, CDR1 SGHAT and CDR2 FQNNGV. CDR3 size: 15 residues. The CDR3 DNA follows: TGTGCCAGCAGCCCAATCCCGGGGAAGAACACTGAAGCTTTCTTT. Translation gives CASSPIPGKNTEAFF. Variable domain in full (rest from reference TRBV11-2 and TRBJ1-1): EAGVAQSPRYKIIEKRQSVAFWCNPISGHATLYWYQQILGQGPKLLIQFQNNGVVDDSQLPKDRFSAERLKGVDSTLKIQPAKLEDSAVYLCASSPIPGKNTEAFFGQGTRLTVV.

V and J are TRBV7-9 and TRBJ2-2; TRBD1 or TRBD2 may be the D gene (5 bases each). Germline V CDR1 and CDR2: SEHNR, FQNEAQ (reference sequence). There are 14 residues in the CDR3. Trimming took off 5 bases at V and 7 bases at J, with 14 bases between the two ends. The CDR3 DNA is TGTGCCAGCAGCCTGGGACGGCGGAGCGGGGAGCTGTTTTTT. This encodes CASSLGRRSGELFF.

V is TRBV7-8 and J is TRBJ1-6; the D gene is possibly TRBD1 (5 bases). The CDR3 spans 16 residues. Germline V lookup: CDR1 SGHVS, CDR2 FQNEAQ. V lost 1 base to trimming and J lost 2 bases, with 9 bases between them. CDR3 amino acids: CASSLGGVAYNSPLHF. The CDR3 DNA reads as TGTGCCAGCAGCTTAGGAGGGGTCGCCTATAATTCACCCCTCCACTTT.

CDR3 nucleotides: TGTGCCAGCAGCGCAGGACTACGACAGGGCACAGATACGCAGTATTTT. It yields the protein CASSAGLRQGTDTQYF. The chain is built from TRBV9 and TRBJ2-3, with D perhaps being TRBD1 or TRBD2 (6 bases each). The length of the CDR3 is 16 residues. Deletions cut 3 bases from V and 1 base from J, with 15 bases between. Germline CDR1 SGDLS, CDR2 YYNGEE. Combining the CDR3 with reference TRBV9 and TRBJ2-3 gives the whole variable domain DSGVTQTPKHLITATGQRVTLRCSPRSGDLSVYWYQQSLDQGLQFLIQYYNGEERAKGNILERFSAQQFPDLHSELNLSSLELGDSALYFCASSAGLRQGTDTQYFGPGTRLTVL.

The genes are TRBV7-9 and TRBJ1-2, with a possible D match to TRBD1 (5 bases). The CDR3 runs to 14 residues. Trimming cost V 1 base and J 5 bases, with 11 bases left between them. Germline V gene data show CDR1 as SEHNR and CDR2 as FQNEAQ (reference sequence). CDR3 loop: CASSLGDGKYGYTF. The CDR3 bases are TGTGCCAGCAGCTTAGGGGACGGCAAGTATGGCTACACCTTC.

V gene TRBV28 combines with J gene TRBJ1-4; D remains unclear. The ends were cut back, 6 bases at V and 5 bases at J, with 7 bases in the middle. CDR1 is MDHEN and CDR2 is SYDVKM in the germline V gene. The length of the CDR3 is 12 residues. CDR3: CASRVFNEKLFF. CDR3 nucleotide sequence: TGTGCCAGCAGGGTATTCAATGAAAAACTGTTTTTT.

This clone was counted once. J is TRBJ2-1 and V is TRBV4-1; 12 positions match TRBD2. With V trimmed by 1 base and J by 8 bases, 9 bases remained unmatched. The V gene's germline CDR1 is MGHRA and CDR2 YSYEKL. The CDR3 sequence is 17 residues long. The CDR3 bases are TGCGCCAGCAGCCAAGCCCCTAGCGGGAGGGCGGCGGATGAGCAGTTCTTC. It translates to CASSQAPSGRAADEQFF.

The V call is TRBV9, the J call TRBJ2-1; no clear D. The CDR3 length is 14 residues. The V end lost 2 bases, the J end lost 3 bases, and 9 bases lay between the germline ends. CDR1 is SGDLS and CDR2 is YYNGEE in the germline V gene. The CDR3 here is CASSVNLLYNEQFF. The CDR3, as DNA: TGTGCCAGCAGCGTTAACCTCCTCTACAATGAGCAGTTCTTC.

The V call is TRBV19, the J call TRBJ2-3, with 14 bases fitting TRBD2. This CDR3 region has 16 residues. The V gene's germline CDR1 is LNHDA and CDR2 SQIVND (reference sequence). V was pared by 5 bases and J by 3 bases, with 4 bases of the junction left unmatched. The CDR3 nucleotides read TGTGCCAGTAGTCCAGGGACTAGCGGGAGAACAGATACGCAGTATTTT. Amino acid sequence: CASSPGTSGRTDTQYF.

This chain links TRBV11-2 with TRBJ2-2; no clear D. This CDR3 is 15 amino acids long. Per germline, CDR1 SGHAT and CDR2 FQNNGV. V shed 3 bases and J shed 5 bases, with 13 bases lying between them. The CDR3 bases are TGTGCCAGCAGCTTCTCACGGATGGCGACCGGGGAGCTGTTTTTT. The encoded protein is CASSFSRMATGELFF.

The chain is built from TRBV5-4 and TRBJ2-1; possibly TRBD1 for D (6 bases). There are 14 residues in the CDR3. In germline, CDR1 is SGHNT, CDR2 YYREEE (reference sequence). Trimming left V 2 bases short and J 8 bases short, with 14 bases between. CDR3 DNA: TGTGCCAGCAGCTTTGGGGGCTCCAAGGATGAGCAGTTCTTC. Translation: CASSFGGSKDEQFF.

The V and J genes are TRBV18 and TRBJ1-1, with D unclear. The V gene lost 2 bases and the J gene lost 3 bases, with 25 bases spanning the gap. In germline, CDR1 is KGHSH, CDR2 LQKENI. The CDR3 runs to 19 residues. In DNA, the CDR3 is TGTGCCAGCTCACCAGGTGCATTGTACAGAAGGGTGAAGGACACTGAAGCTTTCTTT. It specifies CASSPGALYRRVKDTEAFF.

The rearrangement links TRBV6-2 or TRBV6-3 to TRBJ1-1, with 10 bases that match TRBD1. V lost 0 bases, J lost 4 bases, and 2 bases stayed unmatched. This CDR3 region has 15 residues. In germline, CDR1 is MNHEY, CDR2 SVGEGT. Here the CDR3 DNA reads TGTGCCAGCAGTTACTCGCGGACAGGGGGCACTGAAGCTTTCTTT. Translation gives CASSYSRTGGTEAFF.

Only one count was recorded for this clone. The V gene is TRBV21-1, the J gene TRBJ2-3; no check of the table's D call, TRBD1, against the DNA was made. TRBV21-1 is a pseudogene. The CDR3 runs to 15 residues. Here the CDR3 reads CASSRGQGTPDTQYF. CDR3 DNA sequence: TGTGCCAGCAGCAGGGGACAGGGGACCCCAGATACGCAGTATTTT.

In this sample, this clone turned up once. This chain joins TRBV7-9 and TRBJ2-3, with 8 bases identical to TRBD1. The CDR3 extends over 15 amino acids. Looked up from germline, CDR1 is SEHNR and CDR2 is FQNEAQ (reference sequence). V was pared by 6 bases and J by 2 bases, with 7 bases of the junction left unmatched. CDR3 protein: CASSQGAMDTDTQYF. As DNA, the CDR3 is TGTGCCAGCAGTCAGGGGGCAATGGACACAGATACGCAGTATTTT.

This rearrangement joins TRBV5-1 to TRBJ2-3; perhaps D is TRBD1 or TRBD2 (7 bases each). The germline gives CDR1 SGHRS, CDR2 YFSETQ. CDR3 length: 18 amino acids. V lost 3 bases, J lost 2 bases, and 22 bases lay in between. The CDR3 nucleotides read TGCGCCAGCAGCTCTGGACAGGCTGGGGGGGGGTACACAGATACGCAGTATTTT. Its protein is CASSSGQAGGGYTDTQYF.